Here is one T cell receptor (beta chain) with its context. This sample was taken from a study of blood T cell repertoires in COVID-19. V shed 10 bases, J shed 4 bases, and the junction held 7 bases outside the gene matches. CDR1 is MNHEY, CDR2 SMNVEV, per germline (reference sequence). The CDR3 is made up of 13 amino acids. As originally analysed: For nucleated cells, counts were estimated from reference gene primer amplification. TCRdb's copy holds only in-frame clones and misses some; the assay was immunoSEQ multiplex PCR. V and J calls and clone size come straight from that table; D and trimming were deduced from the DNA. The sample contains a few hundred thousand clones, approximately 85% of which appear only once. Enrollees, about 18 to 90 years old, lived in approximately 25 US areas. Recovery meant two consecutive negative NP/OP PCR tests, professional clearance, or resolved symptoms.

The chain is built from TRBV27 and TRBJ2-7, with 10 bases fitting TRBD1. Specimen: PBMCs or T cells enriched from blood (not recorded which). The clonotype originates from a woman aged 25-40 years who had recovered from COVID-19. For the CDR3, the DNA is TGTGCCACACGACAGGGGGCCGCTTACGAGCAGTACTTC. Its protein product is CATRQGAAYEQYF.